This TCR beta chain appears in the sequencing data of a study of radiation and T cells in renal cell carcinoma. Broader study findings: Irradiated tumors had higher TCR clonality than control tumors. Dominant CDR3 motifs were more common in irradiated tumors than controls.

Sample treatment: treatment-naive control, cytoreductive nephrectomy. Treatment-naive patients without radiation supplied the control tumors at nephrectomy. Controls included a handful of female and about 12 male donors, resected 2011 to 2014. Measured with immunoSEQ multiplex PCR; TCRdb has only the in-frame clones, and not every one. Found here are 13,000 or so clones, around 60% of them singletons; the top ten hold 10% to 15%. Points on this clone: What it recognizes is unknown.

Trimming stripped 3 bases from V and 5 bases from J, with 1 base between. The CDR3 contains 10 residues. Germline CDR1 reads SQVTM; CDR2 reads ANQGSEA. The chain links TRBV29-1 to TRBJ1-4; D not certain. This sequence was found in a man in his fifties or sixties with renal cell carcinoma. Sequences were derived from tumor tissue, sampled from a patient whose treatment was nephrectomy without radiotherapy. As DNA, the CDR3 is TGCAGCGTTGAGAATGAAAAACTGTTTTTT. It is translated as CSVENEKLFF.